The 3 T cell receptor beta chains in this list originate from one sample, sequenced in a study of cytomegalovirus exposure and HLA in healthy donors. The primer mix had 60 Vbeta and 13 Jbeta primers. TCRdb's table, derived via immunoSEQ multiplex PCR, lists solely in-frame clones and lacks some. The repertoire holds 150,000 or so clones, with over 70% as singletons. Sequencing was performed on PBMCs. The receptors were gathered from a man in his thirties or forties in good health and CMV-seropositive.

The chain combines TRBV29-1 with TRBJ2-1, with 14 bases matching TRBD2. CDR1 and CDR2 from the germline V gene are SQVTM and ANQGSEA. The trim removed 6 bases at V and 9 bases at J, leaving 4 bases unmatched. The CDR3 has 13 residues. The CDR3 region is CSVGTSGSGEQFF. The CDR3 DNA follows: TGCAGCGTAGGGACTAGCGGGAGTGGTGAGCAGTTCTTC.

The chain links TRBV5-1 to TRBJ2-5; 9 nucleotides align to TRBD1. The DNA end is more similar to TRBJ2-7, so the J call may be wrong. Germline V gene lookup returns CDR1 SGHRS and CDR2 YFSETQ. This CDR3 has 14 residues. CDR3 DNA sequence: TGCGCCAGCAGCTTACGGACAGGGGTAGGCGAGCAGTACTTC. Protein: CASSLRTGVGEQYF.

The rearrangement links TRBV5-6 to TRBJ2-1; TRBD2 aligns across 9 bases. The CDR3 contains 19 residues. The J segment lost 1 base and the V segment lost 1 base, leaving 12 bases of the junction unmatched. Germline loops: CDR1 SGHDT, CDR2 YYEEEE. For the CDR3, the DNA is TGTGCCAGCAGCTTGTTCCTAGCGGGGATCGACCTTTCCTACAATGAGCAGTTCTTC. Residues: CASSLFLAGIDLSYNEQFF. The entire variable domain, with the rest obtained from reference TRBV5-6 and TRBJ2-1, is as follows: DAGVTQSPTHLIKTRGQQVTLRCSPKSGHDTVSWYQQALGQGPQFIFQYYEEEERQRGNFPDRFSGHQFPNYSSELNVNALLLGDSALYLCASSLFLAGIDLSYNEQFFGPGTRLTVL.